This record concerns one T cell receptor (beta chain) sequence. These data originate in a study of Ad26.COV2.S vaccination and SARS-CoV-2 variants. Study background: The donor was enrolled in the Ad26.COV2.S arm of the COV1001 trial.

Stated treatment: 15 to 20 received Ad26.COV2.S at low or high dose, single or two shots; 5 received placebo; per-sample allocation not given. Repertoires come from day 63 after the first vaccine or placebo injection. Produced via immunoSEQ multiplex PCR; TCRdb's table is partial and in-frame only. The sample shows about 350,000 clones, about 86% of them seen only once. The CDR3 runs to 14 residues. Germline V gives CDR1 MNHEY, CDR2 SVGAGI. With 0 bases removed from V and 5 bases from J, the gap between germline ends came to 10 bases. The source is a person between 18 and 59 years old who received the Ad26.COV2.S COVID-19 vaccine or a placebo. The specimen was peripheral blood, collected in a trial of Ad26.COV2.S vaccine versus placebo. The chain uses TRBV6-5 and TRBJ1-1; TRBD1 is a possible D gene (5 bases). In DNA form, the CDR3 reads TGTGCCAGCAGTTACTCCGAGCGGGGGACTGAAGCTTTCTTT. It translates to CASSYSERGTEAFF.